These 30 T cell receptor beta chains share one sample of origin, sequenced in a study of blood T cells in healthy people across ages. The use of a sample-barcoded 5' primer and a J-beta primer mix characterized a second PCR of roughly 7 to 11 cycles. One entry per CDR3 protein results from TCRdb running MiXCR on the 5' RACE reads. The sample holds roughly 800,000 distinct CDR3 sequences, roughly 26% seen once. These sequences were also reported in another study, on T cells of mothers and their children.

Source material: blood. Receptors were obtained from a boy aged 5-17 years in good health.

This clonotype was detected only a few times. The rearrangement joins TRBV7-9 to TRBJ2-4; D tentatively fits TRBD1 or TRBD2 (5 bases each). Trimming pared 5 bases from V and 9 bases from J, leaving 11 bases between. Germline values: CDR1 SEHNR, CDR2 FQNEAQ (reference sequence). The CDR3 spans 12 residues. The CDR3 coding sequence is TGTGCCAGCAGCCCCGAGGGGAGCATTCAGTACTTC. Amino acid sequence: CASSPEGSIQYF.

The gene calls are TRBV12-3 or TRBV12-4 and TRBJ2-1; 11 positions match TRBD2. With 1 base clipped from V and 10 bases from J, the junction kept 0 bases outside the gene matches. This CDR3 is built from 13 residues. CDR3: CASSLGTSGEQFF. In nucleotides, the CDR3 is TGTGCCAGCAGTTTAGGGACTAGCGGGGAGCAGTTCTTC.

This clonotype was detected a few times. This chain uses TRBV5-1 with TRBJ2-3; D not resolved. This CDR3 has 12 amino acids. Germline V gene data show CDR1 as SGHRS and CDR2 as YFSETQ. Trimming removed 5 bases at V and 4 bases at J, with 8 bases between. This CDR3 reads CASRLLSDTQYF. CDR3 nucleotide sequence: TGCGCCAGCAGGCTCCTTTCAGATACGCAGTATTTT. Supplemented by reference TRBV5-1 and TRBJ2-3, the full variable domain reads KAGVTQTPRYLIKTRGQQVTLSCSPISGHRSVSWYQQTPGQGLQFLFEYFSETQRNKGNFPGRFSGRQFSNSRSEMNVSTLELGDSALYLCASRLLSDTQYFGPGTRLTVL.

This clonotype was seen only a few times. This chain links TRBV7-2 with TRBJ1-4, with D hard to call. The CDR3 length is 16 residues. Trimming took off 5 bases at V and 0 bases at J, with 13 bases between the two ends. Germline V lookup: CDR1 SGHTA, CDR2 FQGNSA. CDR3 residues: CASSTLDPATNEKLFF. The CDR3 region has the DNA TGTGCCAGCAGCACCCTGGACCCTGCAACTAATGAAAAACTGTTTTTT. Filled out from reference TRBV7-2 and TRBJ1-4, the complete variable domain reads GAGVSQSPSNKVTEKGKDVELRCDPISGHTALYWYRQSLGQGLEFLIYFQGNSAPDKSGLPSDRFSAERTGGSVSTLTIQRTQQEDSAVYLCASSTLDPATNEKLFFGSGTQLSVL.

There are a few counts of this clonotype. The genes are TRBV5-1 and TRBJ2-2; 7 positions agree with TRBD1. Trimming cost V 2 bases and J 4 bases; bases outside gene matches: 2. CDR3 length: 14 residues. Germline V CDR1 and CDR2: SGHRS, YFSETQ. The CDR3 region has the DNA TGCGCCAGCAGCTTACAGGGGAGCACCGGGGAGCTGTTTTTT. Amino acid sequence: CASSLQGSTGELFF. The full variable domain, completed using reference TRBV5-1 and TRBJ2-2, is KAGVTQTPRYLIKTRGQQVTLSCSPISGHRSVSWYQQTPGQGLQFLFEYFSETQRNKGNFPGRFSGRQFSNSRSEMNVSTLELGDSALYLCASSLQGSTGELFFGEGSRLTVL.

This clonotype appeared a few times. The rearrangement joins TRBV3-1 to TRBJ1-2; D is unresolved. Germline V gene lookup returns CDR1 LGHDT and CDR2 YNNKEL (reference sequence). Trimming took 0 bases from V and 3 from J, leaving 8 bases between them. The CDR3 is 14 amino acids. The CDR3 loop is CASSQEQDYYGYTF. CDR3 sequence (DNA): TGTGCCAGCAGCCAAGAGCAGGATTACTATGGCTACACCTTC.

This chain links TRBV12-3 or TRBV12-4 with TRBJ1-4; D is possibly TRBD1 (5 bases). The CDR3 extends over 14 amino acids. Trimming stripped 5 bases from V and 8 bases from J, with 15 bases between. CDR3 region: CASSLWDGEEKLFF. The CDR3 nucleotides are TGTGCCAGCAGTCTCTGGGACGGGGAAGAAAAACTGTTTTTT.

For this clonotype: Possible read error: a much larger clone is one base away. The chain carries TRBV6-5 and TRBJ2-3; D is unclear. CDR3 length equals 11 residues. V was cut by 5 bases and J by 6 bases, with 6 bases left in between. The germline CDR1 and CDR2 sequences are MNHEY and SVGAGI. CDR3 amino acids: CASSRRDTQYF. CDR3 sequence (DNA): TGTGCCAGCAGTCGACGGGATACGCAGTATTTT.

A few counts support this clonotype. The gene calls are TRBV3-1 and TRBJ2-1; 10 bases match TRBD2. The CDR3 length is 16 residues. Germline V CDR1 and CDR2: LGHDT, YNNKEL (reference sequence). The ends lost 4 bases at V and 3 bases at J; junction bases unmatched: 6. The CDR3 DNA reads as TGTGCCAGCAGCCGACCAGCGGGGGGGATCTACAATGAGCAGTTCTTC. Its translation: CASSRPAGGIYNEQFF.

The chain joins TRBV29-1 to TRBJ2-7, with D tentatively TRBD2 (6 bases). Germline lookup yields CDR1 SQVTM and CDR2 ANQGSEA. The CDR3 length is 14 residues. V shed 0 bases and J shed 3 bases, with 12 bases lying between them. This chain's CDR3 is CSVEDRRDRYEQYF. The CDR3 bases are TGCAGCGTTGAAGATAGGCGGGACCGCTACGAGCAGTACTTC.

With regard to this clonotype: At one end, the junction sequence differs from germline, possibly due to a read error. The V gene is TRBV9, the J gene TRBJ2-3; D might be TRBD1 or TRBD2, each matching 6 bases. CDR3 size: 13 residues. In germline, CDR1 is SGDLS, CDR2 YYNGEE. The CDR3 here is CAGSSRGGDTQYF. The CDR3 DNA reads TGTGCCGGCAGCTCCCGAGGGGGGGATACGCAGTATTTT.

This clonotype was recorded a few times. The chain carries TRBV4-1 and TRBJ2-7; 13 bases agree with TRBD2. Germline loops: CDR1 MGHRA, CDR2 YSYEKL. This CDR3 contains 15 residues. The trim removed 4 bases at V and 2 bases at J, leaving 2 bases unmatched. DNA of the CDR3: TGCGCCAGCAGCCTACTAGCGGGGGGGCCCTACGAGCAGTACTTC. Amino acid sequence: CASSLLAGGPYEQYF.

The rearrangement uses TRBV5-5 and TRBJ1-2; the match to TRBD1 covers 7 bases. Germline V gene sequence: CDR1 SGHKS, CDR2 YYEKEE (reference sequence). The CDR3 is 15 amino acids. Losses at the gene ends were 7 bases for V and 1 base for J; bases not matched to a gene: 10. The chain's CDR3 is CASLLGQVLNYGYTF. Written as DNA, the CDR3 is TGTGCCAGCCTCCTTGGACAGGTTCTTAACTATGGCTACACCTTC.

This clonotype was found a few times. The chain links TRBV7-9 to TRBJ2-2; D gene ambiguous. V gave up 5 bases and J gave up 4 bases, with 11 bases separating them. The CDR3 length is 14 residues. Germline V gene lookup returns CDR1 SEHNR and CDR2 FQNEAQ (reference sequence). CDR3 region: CASSHMLSTGELFF. CDR3 in DNA: TGTGCCAGCAGCCACATGTTGAGCACCGGGGAGCTGTTTTTT.

This clonotype came up a few times. The V call is TRBV5-1, the J call TRBJ2-2; TRBD1 matches at 9 bases. V shed 4 bases, J shed 4 bases, and the junction held 5 bases outside the gene matches. The germline gives CDR1 SGHRS, CDR2 YFSETQ. This CDR3 has 15 amino acids. CDR3 sequence reads: CASSLRDRVTGELFF. The CDR3 DNA is TGCGCCAGCAGCCTCCGGGACAGGGTCACCGGGGAGCTGTTTTTT.

The chain employs TRBV20-1 and TRBJ1-2; weak D call: TRBD1 (5 bases). The CDR3 spans 14 residues. Germline V CDR1 and CDR2: DFQATT, SNEGSKA (reference sequence). V gave up 3 bases and J gave up 4 bases, with 15 bases separating them. CDR3: CSARDQGRGYGYTF. DNA of the CDR3: TGCAGTGCTAGGGACCAGGGAAGGGGCTATGGCTACACCTTC.

The sample holds a few counts of this clonotype. One end of the junction varies from germline; a read error may be responsible. V gene TRBV7-2 combines with J gene TRBJ2-5, with D possibly matching TRBD1 (6 bases). Germline V gene lookup returns CDR1 SGHTA and CDR2 FQGNSA. The CDR3 loop spans 15 amino acids. For the CDR3, the DNA is TGTGCCCGCAGCTTATGGGTTGGACAGCAAGAGACCCAGTACTTC. This translates into CARSLWVGQQETQYF.

The V call is TRBV5-1, the J call TRBJ2-5; unclear D gene. The J call is doubtful: the DNA matches TRBJ2-7 better. The CDR3 has 16 amino acids. Germline V gene lookup returns CDR1 SGHRS and CDR2 YFSETQ. The CDR3 spells CASSLLPGASSYEQYF. The DNA of the CDR3 is TGCGCCAGCAGCTTGCTTCCAGGAGCCAGCTCCTACGAGCAGTACTTC.

This clonotype came up many times. J is TRBJ1-4 and V is TRBV7-9; D is undetermined. The CDR3 is 12 amino acids. Germline V gene lookup returns CDR1 SEHNR and CDR2 FQNEAQ (reference sequence). The V gene lost 5 bases and the J gene lost 7 bases, with 8 bases spanning the gap. This chain's CDR3 is CASSIFGEKLFF. CDR3 nucleotides: TGTGCCAGCAGCATATTTGGTGAAAAACTGTTTTTT.

The CDR3 region has the DNA TGTGCTAGTGGTTGGCCGGGACCAGGGACCCAGTACTTC. Its translation is CASGWPGPGTQYF. This sequence joins TRBV12-5 and TRBJ2-5; D could derive from TRBD1 or TRBD2 (5 bases each). Germline V gene sequence: CDR1 LGHNT, CDR2 FRNRAP. This CDR3 spans 13 amino acids. Trimming left V 4 bases short and J 7 bases short, with 13 bases between.

This clonotype was seen a few times. J is TRBJ2-2 and V is TRBV29-1; no definite D call. V was pared by 7 bases and J by 6 bases, with 18 bases between. The CDR3 length is 14 residues. Germline V gene sequence: CDR1 SQVTM, CDR2 ANQGSEA. CDR3 bases: TGCAGCGCCCAAAGGAACAGTTACCCCGGGGAGCTGTTTTTT. It specifies CSAQRNSYPGELFF.

This clonotype was seen more than once but under ten times. This may come from a read error, since a much larger clone is one base off. This chain uses TRBV6-6 with TRBJ2-2; 8 nucleotides line up with TRBD2. Per germline, CDR1 MNHNY and CDR2 SVGAGI (reference sequence). The CDR3 loop spans 16 amino acids. Here the CDR3 DNA reads TGTGCCAGCAGTTACTCAAAGCGGGGGCCCCCCGGGGAGCCGTTTTTT. The encoded protein is CASSYSKRGPPGEPFF.

This clonotype was seen more than once but under ten times. V and J are TRBV24-1 and TRBJ1-2; no clear D. The CDR3 loop spans 11 amino acids. The V end lost 1 base, the J end lost 8 bases, and 4 bases lay between the germline ends. The V gene's germline CDR1 is KGHDR and CDR2 SFDVKD. CDR3 coding DNA: TGTGCCACCAGTGATTTTGGAGGCTACACCTTC. Its protein is CATSDFGGYTF.

The rearrangement uses TRBV7-9 and TRBJ2-6, with TRBD1 matching over 7 bases. Trimming took 5 bases from V and 0 from J; bases not matched to a gene: 13. The CDR3 contains 19 residues. Germline V gene sequence: CDR1 SEHNR, CDR2 FQNEAQ (reference sequence). CDR3 region: CASSPPNDRVSSGANVLTF. Here the CDR3 DNA reads TGTGCCAGCAGCCCACCCAATGACAGGGTGTCCTCTGGGGCCAACGTCCTGACTTTC.

This clonotype was observed a handful of times. The V call is TRBV14, the J call TRBJ2-2, with D possibly being TRBD1 (5 bases). In germline, CDR1 is SGHDN, CDR2 FVKESK. The CDR3 contains 16 residues. V was clipped by 0 bases and J by 6 bases, with 14 bases between them. The CDR3 nucleotides are TGTGCCAGCAGCCAAGAAAGCAAAAGGGGCCCCGGGGAGCTGTTTTTT. This sequence encodes CASSQESKRGPGELFF.

The chain is built from TRBV27 and TRBJ1-2, with a possible D match to TRBD1 (5 bases). V was cut by 5 bases and J by 8 bases, with 15 bases left in between. CDR1 MNHEY and CDR2 SMNVEV come from the germline V gene (reference sequence). CDR3 size: 13 residues. The CDR3 DNA sequence: TGTGCCAGCAGTCTTCGGGGCAGCTGGGGCTACACCTTC. Translated, it gives CASSLRGSWGYTF.

The V call is TRBV6-5, the J call TRBJ2-1; 8 bases align to TRBD2. Trimming removed 2 bases from V and 5 bases from J; junction bases left unmatched: 5. The CDR3 sequence is 15 residues long. In germline, CDR1 is MNHEY, CDR2 SVGAGI. CDR3 in amino acids: CASSYSGGFHNEQFF. CDR3 coding DNA: TGTGCCAGCAGTTACAGCGGGGGATTTCACAATGAGCAGTTCTTC.

The chain carries TRBV20-1 and TRBJ1-5; TRBD1 matches 7 bases. Unmatched junction bases numbered 6, after V lost 3 bases and J lost 1 base. The CDR3 has 15 residues. The germline CDR1 and CDR2 sequences are DFQATT and SNEGSKA (reference sequence). As DNA, the CDR3 is TGCAGTGCTAGTCAGGGGGAAAAGAGCAATCAGCCCCAGCATTTT. As protein: CSASQGEKSNQPQHF.

The sample holds many counts of this clonotype. V gene TRBV7-9 combines with J gene TRBJ1-4; D call uncertain. The V gene lost 1 base and the J gene lost 8 bases, with 5 bases spanning the gap. Germline-derived CDR1 and CDR2 are SEHNR and FQNEAQ (reference sequence). This CDR3 contains 12 residues. In nucleotides, the CDR3 is TGTGCCAGCAGCTTAGATGGGGAAAAACTGTTTTTT. It encodes CASSLDGEKLFF.

This chain links TRBV24-1 with TRBJ2-5; D is undetermined. The CDR3 runs 13 residues. Trimming took off 1 base at V and 5 bases at J, with 7 bases between the two ends. Germline assignment: CDR1 KGHDR and CDR2 SFDVKD. CDR3 coding DNA: TGTGCCACCAGTGATTTAACGGGCGAGACCCAGTACTTC. Amino acid sequence: CATSDLTGETQYF.